The next 14 T cell receptor beta chains were all read from a single sample in a study of T cells in Graves' hyperthyroidism and ophthalmopathy. TCR beta CDR3 regions were amplified from RNA transcripts. During a first-round RT-PCR of the TCR CDR3, the HTBI primer set was used. One entry per CDR3 protein, called by TCRdb with MiXCR from the multiplex PCR reads. The sample holds more than 500,000 distinct CDR3 sequences; about 17% are singletons and the top ten take 3% to 4%. Input material: blood. Receptors were obtained from a woman aged 25 to 39 with Graves' hyperthyroidism.

Many counts were recorded for this clonotype. The gene calls are TRBV7-9 and TRBJ2-2; D is perhaps TRBD2 (6 bases). Germline assignment: CDR1 SEHNR and CDR2 FQNEAQ (reference sequence). V was pared by 3 bases and J by 2 bases, with 16 bases between. The CDR3 runs 17 residues. The CDR3 nucleotides are TGTGCCAGCAGCTTCTTACCCGGGACTCAAAACACCGGGGAGCTGTTTTTT. Its protein product is CASSFLPGTQNTGELFF.

This clonotype was detected only a few times. The CDR3 region is CASSFGETEQFF. The CDR3 bases are TGTGCCAGCAGCTTTGGGGAAACTGAGCAGTTCTTC. V is TRBV5-4 and J is TRBJ2-1; D is unresolved. The germline V gene encodes CDR1 SGHNT and CDR2 YYREEE (reference sequence). There are 12 residues in the CDR3. V was clipped by 2 bases and J by 9 bases, with 9 bases between them.

This clonotype was recorded at least ten times. V usage is TRBV12-3 or TRBV12-4 and J usage is TRBJ2-7; TRBD2 agrees at 7 bases. This CDR3 is 14 amino acids long. Trimming at V came to 3 bases and at J to 6 bases, leaving 8 bases not matched to a gene. The CDR3 sequence is CASSFAGRGGEQYF. The CDR3 DNA sequence: TGTGCCAGCAGTTTCGCAGGGAGGGGAGGCGAGCAGTACTTC.

The chain uses TRBV7-6 and TRBJ2-7; TRBD2 matches 10 bases. Trimming at V came to 2 bases and at J to 7 bases, leaving 2 bases not matched to a gene. This CDR3 contains 13 residues. Germline V lookup: CDR1 SGHVS, CDR2 FNYEAQ. CDR3 in amino acids: CASSLLLAGEQYF. The CDR3 DNA sequence: TGTGCCAGCAGCTTATTACTAGCGGGAGAGCAGTACTTC.

The chain carries TRBV12-3 or TRBV12-4 and TRBJ1-4; tentative D call: TRBD1 (5 bases). The CDR3 loop spans 16 amino acids. The V end was cut by 4 bases, the J end by 5 bases, with 17 bases between. CDR3 in DNA: TGTGCCAGCAGTTCAGAGGGGAAGACTGGGAATGAAAAACTGTTTTTT. Translated: CASSSEGKTGNEKLFF.

This clonotype was counted many times. The genes are TRBV5-1 and TRBJ2-1, with 12 bases aligning to TRBD2. This CDR3 is 15 amino acids long. V lost 4 bases and J lost 4; bases outside the gene matches: 3. CDR1 and CDR2 (germline): SGHRS, YFSETQ. CDR3 coding DNA: TGCGCCAGCAGCGAAGGACTAGCGGGATACAATGAGCAGTTCTTC. Translated: CASSEGLAGYNEQFF.

This clonotype was observed at least ten times. This chain joins TRBV6-1 and TRBJ2-1; D possibly matches TRBD1 or TRBD2 (5 bases each). Trimming pared 3 bases from V and 10 bases from J, leaving 19 bases between. The CDR3 spans 15 residues. Germline values: CDR1 MNHNS, CDR2 SASEGT. The CDR3 sequence is CASSEDQGPLREQFF. As DNA, the CDR3 is TGTGCCAGCAGTGAGGATCAGGGACCCCTTCGGGAGCAGTTCTTC.

J is TRBJ1-3 and V is TRBV12-5; maybe TRBD1 (6 bases). This CDR3 is 16 amino acids long. V gave up 7 bases and J gave up 0 bases, with 16 bases separating them. Germline lookup yields CDR1 LGHNT and CDR2 FRNRAP. CDR3 amino acids: CASAQGGITSGNTIYF. The CDR3 nucleotides are TGTGCTAGTGCCCAAGGGGGGATTACCTCTGGAAACACCATATATTTT.

The chain is built from TRBV5-5 and TRBJ2-7; D is undetermined. The J call is doubtful: the DNA matches TRBJ2-1 better. The CDR3 loop spans 14 amino acids. Germline loops: CDR1 SGHKS, CDR2 YYEKEE (reference sequence). The CDR3 reads CASSLVGRSYEQFF. The CDR3 DNA reads TGTGCCAGCAGCTTGGTCGGCCGTTCCTACGAGCAGTTCTTC.

This clonotype was observed at least ten times. The chain has TRBV27 and TRBJ2-7, with 7 bases matching TRBD1. The CDR3 loop spans 14 amino acids. V lost 5 bases to trimming and J lost 0 bases; unmatched junction nucleotides: 4. Looked up from germline, CDR1 is MNHEY and CDR2 is SMNVEV (reference sequence). CDR3 residues: CASSDGDSSYEQYF. Written as DNA, the CDR3 is TGTGCCAGCAGTGATGGGGACAGCTCCTACGAGCAGTACTTC.

This clonotype has just a few counts. In DNA, the CDR3 is TGCAGCGTCTCACAGGGGGCGGCATTCAATGAGCAGTTCTTC. It translates to CSVSQGAAFNEQFF. V usage is TRBV29-1 and J usage is TRBJ2-1, with TRBD1 matching 9 bases. The length of the CDR3 is 14 residues. After removal of 6 bases from V and 6 bases from J, the junction contained 9 bases not matched to a gene. Per the germline V gene, CDR1 is SQVTM and CDR2 is ANQGSEA.

This clonotype was observed many times. This sequence joins TRBV6-1 and TRBJ2-7, with 12 positions matching TRBD1. With V trimmed by 5 bases and J by 7 bases, 9 bases remained unmatched. The CDR3 is 15 amino acids. Germline V gene lookup returns CDR1 MNHNS and CDR2 SASEGT. The CDR3 coding sequence is TGTGCCAGCAGTTATACGGGACAGGGGGCTAGGGAGCAGTACTTC. Its protein is CASSYTGQGAREQYF.

This clonotype was observed many times. The V call is TRBV24-1, the J call TRBJ2-1; 13 bases map to TRBD2. V lost 2 bases and J lost 0; bases outside the gene matches: 9. The CDR3 extends over 20 amino acids. Germline CDR1 and CDR2: KGHDR and SFDVKD. The CDR3 DNA follows: TGTGCCACCAGTGATTCCGGGACTAGCGGGACCCAGAGCTCCTACAATGAGCAGTTCTTC. Its protein product is CATSDSGTSGTQSSYNEQFF.

The rearrangement links TRBV10-2 to TRBJ2-1; D possibly matches TRBD1 or TRBD2 (5 bases each). This CDR3 is 15 amino acids long. CDR1 and CDR2 (germline): WSHSY, SAAADI. Trimming took 6 bases from V and 0 from J, leaving 12 bases between them. CDR3 region: CASSGDLSSYNEQFF. The CDR3, as DNA: TGCGCCAGCAGCGGGGACCTGAGCTCCTACAATGAGCAGTTCTTC.